What follows are 2 T cell receptor beta chains derived from one specimen sequenced in a study of blood T cells in healthy people across ages. Using a J-beta primer mix together with a sample-barcoded 5' primer, a second PCR was run for roughly 6 to 12 cycles. TCRdb ran MiXCR on the 5' RACE reads and lists one entry per CDR3 protein. The sample yields hundreds of thousands of distinct CDR3 sequences, around 38% seen once. The material sequenced was blood. The receptors originated from an elderly man in good health.

There are many counts of this clonotype. The chain carries TRBV3-1 and TRBJ2-5, with a possible D match to TRBD1 (5 bases). Trimming shortened V by 1 base and J by 5 bases, and 14 bases separated the two germline ends. Germline V gene lookup returns CDR1 LGHDT and CDR2 YNNKEL (reference sequence). The CDR3 consists of 15 residues. The CDR3 sequence is CASSQGGGHLETQYF. CDR3 sequence (DNA): TGTGCCAGCAGCCAAGGGGGTGGACACCTGGAGACCCAGTACTTC.

V gene TRBV18 combines with J gene TRBJ2-5; 9 bases map to TRBD1. The V and J ends lost 3 bases and 11 bases, in that order; junction bases with no gene match: 13. CDR1 and CDR2 from the germline V gene are KGHSH and LQKENI. The CDR3 is 15 amino acids. CDR3 bases: TGTGCCAGCTCACCCCAGCAACAGGGGGCAGGGGAGCAGTACTTC. It yields the protein CASSPQQQGAGEQYF.